This T cell receptor (beta chain) was captured by sequencing in a study of CD8+ T cells in alopecia areata (dated by TCRdb to the late 2010s). About the full investigation: The treated patients took part in an open-label pilot trial in which moderate-to-severe alopecia areata was treated with oral tofacitinib at 5 to 10 mg twice daily. Tofacitinib was administered for 6 to 18 months, and 6 months of follow-up off drug were then conducted to assess delayed response and recurrence. The SALT score, which quantifies the percentage of affected scalp surface area, was used to measure disease severity in treated patients. In both human patients and the C3H/HeJ mouse model, the study applied high-throughput TCRbeta sequencing to look at T cell clonal expansion in alopecia areata. Scalp clonality was compared across normal scalp (n=4), patchy alopecia areata scalp (n=8), and alopecia totalis/universalis scalp (n=8). Human TCRbeta sequencing covered scalp tissue and sorted CD4+ and CD8+ peripheral blood T cells from patchy and totalis/universalis alopecia areata patients and healthy controls. Amplification of TCRbeta CDR3 regions was done by immunoSEQ multiplex PCR using 35 Vbeta forward primers and 13 Jbeta reverse primers. Tofacitinib-treated patients had biopsies at baseline and at 4 and 24 weeks of treatment, with a later scalp biopsy in several patients. RNA came from the PAXgene miRNA kit for fixed scalp, the miRNeasy kit for PBMCs, and the RNeasy kit for mouse skin. Study-wide findings and limitations: Shared TCR sequences between patients were less evident than in mice, which may be partly attributable to HLA diversity in the patient population. Compared with normal scalp, lesional scalp had higher clonality and more expanded CD8+ clones, particularly in alopecia totalis/universalis, a pattern that suggests antigenic drive. Scalp TCR repertoire analysis is complicated because resident alphabeta T cells in normal human skin are also sequenced, whereas mouse skin is dominated by gammadelta T cells. Because the treated cohort was small and had just a single nonresponder, larger studies are needed to establish links between baseline CD8+ expansion and response. Many expanded lesional clones persisted in scalp and blood during tofacitinib treatment, which may partly explain relapse after stopping treatment. With tofacitinib, both scalp clonality and the number of expanded CD8+ clones among the top 100 scalp clones went down significantly.

Library generation was performed with the immunoSEQ multiplex PCR assay. RNA was extracted from all samples and reverse transcribed into cDNA, which served as template for TCR sequencing. First-strand cDNA was synthesized with SuperScript III using a 2:1 mix of oligo-dT and random hexamers. A synthetic immune receptor repertoire was used to assess amplification bias, and residual bias was removed computationally. The study's processing was this. Raw reads were preprocessed to remove errors, and CDR3 was defined according to IMGT conventions as the region from the conserved cysteine to phenylalanine. To get clonality, Shannon entropy was normalized by log2 of the number of productive unique TCRs and the result was subtracted from 1. CD4 or CD8 identity of scalp clones was inferred by cross-referencing scalp TCRbeta sequences with sorted blood CD4 and CD8 repertoires. TCRdb carries this immuneACCESS record with in-frame sequences only. Its versions omit some clonotypes, under half of them owing to an unresolved V gene in the studies checked, with the rest unexplained. D and trimming come from the DNA, and the V and J calls and clone size come from that table. The sample includes more than 90,000 clones, with just under 60% observed a single time. Jointly, the top ten make up over 15% of the sample.

The treatment or condition tag for this specimen amounts to: oral pan-JAK inhibitor, 5-10 mg twice daily. Lesional scalp punch biopsies and peripheral blood were obtained from alopecia areata patients. After PBMCs were isolated by density centrifugation and stained for CD3, CD4 and CD8, a FACSAria was used to sort CD4+ and CD8+ T cells. Comment on this clone: This receptor's antigen is unknown. No qualities accompany the bases; no much larger clone lies one base away.

Reading the germline V gene (reference sequence) gives CDR1 PRHDT and CDR2 FYEKMQ. The CDR3, from cysteine to phenylalanine, totals 14 residues. Only the CDR3 region is kept as DNA, spanning 42 bases read in frame from base 1. The germline ends are 13 bases apart after V is trimmed by 5 bases and J by 5 bases. The sample consisted of CD8+ T cells sorted from blood, taken at roughly week 55, from a patient treated with tofacitinib. The chain couples TRBV13 to TRBJ2-1; no D gene can be assigned with confidence. This receptor was obtained from a human donor with alopecia areata. The DNA sequence is given as TGTGCCAGCAGCAAAACCGACAATCACAATGAGCAGTTCTTC. Its protein reads: CASSKTDNHNEQFF.